What follows are 27 T cell receptor beta chains derived from one specimen sequenced in a study of chemoradiotherapy in HPV16-positive cancers. Using immunoSEQ multiplex PCR, the repertoire was profiled, and TCRdb retains in-frame clones only, with some absent. Of 9,400 or so clones listed, around 80% are singletons. The specimen was taken from a patient who underwent chemoradiotherapy. The receptors here all came from a human donor with HPV-associated anogenital cancer.

The genes are TRBV29-1 and TRBJ2-7; 16 bases fit TRBD2. Germline CDR1 reads SQVTM; CDR2 reads ANQGSEA. The CDR3 sequence is 15 residues long. Trimming removed 5 bases from V and 4 bases from J; junction bases left unmatched: 5. CDR3 amino acids: CSVTGLAGGPYEQYF. The CDR3 nucleotides read TGCAGCGTTACGGGACTAGCGGGGGGGCCGTACGAGCAGTACTTC.

The V and J genes are TRBV11-3 and TRBJ2-1, with D possibly being TRBD1 (6 bases). The V end lost 5 bases, the J end lost 2 bases, and 13 bases lay between the germline ends. The CDR3 runs to 15 residues. Germline CDR1 SGHNT, CDR2 YENEEA. CDR3 nucleotides: TGTGCCAGCAGCCTCCCAGGGGTACCCTACAATGAGCAGTTCTTC. This sequence encodes CASSLPGVPYNEQFF.

The V gene is TRBV5-4, the J gene TRBJ2-3; maybe TRBD2 (6 bases). The length of the CDR3 is 13 residues. The germline V gene has CDR1 SGHNT and CDR2 YYREEE (reference sequence). V was cut by 3 bases and J by 6 bases, with 11 bases left in between. CDR3: CASSSTTSDTQYF. The CDR3 DNA reads as TGTGCCAGCAGCTCAACTACTAGCGATACGCAGTATTTT.

This chain connects TRBV11-2 to TRBJ2-7; tentatively, D is TRBD2 (6 bases). Germline values: CDR1 SGHAT, CDR2 FQNNGV. CDR3 size: 14 residues. V dropped 1 base and J dropped 0 bases, with 7 bases sitting between them. CDR3 in amino acids: CASSLAGLSYEQYF. The CDR3 DNA follows: TGTGCCAGCAGCTTAGCGGGACTCTCCTACGAGCAGTACTTC.

V and J are TRBV9 and TRBJ1-6, with D uncertain. With 0 bases removed from V and 10 bases from J, the gap between germline ends came to 11 bases. The CDR3 totals 14 residues. Germline V gene lookup returns CDR1 SGDLS and CDR2 YYNGEE. The CDR3 nucleotides are TGTGCCAGCAGCGTAGATGAGGGTACATCACCCCTCCACTTT. Translated, it gives CASSVDEGTSPLHF. Looking up the rest from reference TRBV9 and TRBJ1-6 gives the full variable domain: DSGVTQTPKHLITATGQRVTLRCSPRSGDLSVYWYQQSLDQGLQFLIQYYNGEERAKGNILERFSAQQFPDLHSELNLSSLELGDSALYFCASSVDEGTSPLHFGNGTRLTVT.

This sequence joins TRBV6-1 and TRBJ1-5; unclear D gene. The CDR3 runs to 14 residues. The germline V gene has CDR1 MNHNS and CDR2 SASEGT. V dropped 0 bases and J dropped 7 bases, with 10 bases sitting between them. The CDR3 protein is CASSEASFDQPQHF. DNA for the CDR3: TGTGCCAGCAGTGAAGCGTCGTTCGACCAGCCCCAGCATTTT.

This clone turned up a few times. V usage is TRBV5-1 and J usage is TRBJ2-2; D possibly matches TRBD1 or TRBD2 (5 bases each). Germline loops: CDR1 SGHRS, CDR2 YFSETQ. The CDR3 consists of 13 residues. V gave up 4 bases and J gave up 6 bases, with 10 bases separating them. This CDR3 is CASSVEGPGELFF. Here the CDR3 DNA reads TGCGCCAGCAGCGTCGAGGGGCCCGGGGAGCTGTTTTTT.

The V gene is TRBV7-8, the J gene TRBJ1-1; no clear D. Trimming removed 5 bases at V and 2 bases at J, with 9 bases between. Germline CDR1 is SGHVS and CDR2 is FQNEAQ. The CDR3 is 13 amino acids. The CDR3 region has the DNA TGTGCCAGCAGCCCCCTAAGAAACACTGAAGCTTTCTTT. Its translation is CASSPLRNTEAFF.

The chain employs TRBV7-2 and TRBJ1-5, with D possibly being TRBD1 (6 bases). The V end lost 5 bases, the J end lost 6 bases, and 11 bases lay between the germline ends. The CDR3 consists of 13 residues. Looked up from germline, CDR1 is SGHTA and CDR2 is FQGNSA. CDR3 protein: CASSRRGRQPQHF. CDR3 nucleotide sequence: TGTGCCAGCAGCCGCCGGGGGCGTCAGCCCCAGCATTTT.

The rearrangement uses TRBV2 and TRBJ1-5; 11 bases match TRBD1. Trimming removed 2 bases from V and 2 bases from J; junction bases left unmatched: 11. Germline V gene sequence: CDR1 SNHLY, CDR2 FYNNEI. The CDR3 consists of 19 residues. CDR3 region: CASSERYRTGGAGNQPQHF. As DNA, the CDR3 is TGTGCCAGCAGTGAAAGGTATCGGACAGGGGGCGCCGGCAATCAGCCCCAGCATTTT. Full variable domain (rest looked up from reference TRBV2 and TRBJ1-5): EPEVTQTPSHQVTQMGQEVILRCVPISNHLYFYWYRQILGQKVEFLVSFYNNEISEKSEIFDDQFSVERPDGSNFTLKIRSTKLEDSAMYFCASSERYRTGGAGNQPQHFGDGTRLSIL.

The CDR3 sequence is CASGWTPGTGNTEAFF. In DNA form, the CDR3 reads TGTGCTAGTGGTTGGACCCCCGGGACAGGGAACACTGAAGCTTTCTTT. The rearrangement links TRBV12-5 to TRBJ1-1, with 8 nucleotides matching TRBD1. This CDR3 has 16 residues. Germline lookup yields CDR1 LGHNT and CDR2 FRNRAP. V trimming: 4 bases; J trimming: 1 base; junction bases outside the gene matches: 8.

This clone was counted a few times. The chain recombines TRBV19 with TRBJ2-1; D gene unclear. V lost 2 bases to trimming and J lost 6 bases, with 14 bases between them. The CDR3 is 15 amino acids. Germline V CDR1 and CDR2: LNHDA, SQIVND (reference sequence). Here the CDR3 DNA reads TGTGCCAGTAGTATATTGTCAGGACCGTTCAATGAGCAGTTCTTC. This encodes CASSILSGPFNEQFF.

This chain joins TRBV4-2 and TRBJ1-1; D not resolved. This CDR3 is built from 14 residues. Germline values: CDR1 LGHNA, CDR2 YNFKEQ. V was cut by 4 bases and J by 1 base, with 10 bases left in between. Here the CDR3 DNA reads TGTGCCAGCAGCCCCCGAATGGGGAACACTGAAGCTTTCTTT. This gives the protein CASSPRMGNTEAFF.

This clone is a singleton in its sample. The rearrangement uses TRBV10-3 and TRBJ2-3; D gene uncertain. Germline CDR1 and CDR2: ENHRY and SYGVKD. Trimming took 4 bases from V and 4 from J, leaving 6 bases between them. This CDR3 spans 12 amino acids. CDR3 DNA: TGTGCCATCAGTGCGGACGCAGATACGCAGTATTTT. Translated, it gives CAISADADTQYF.

The chain uses TRBV9 and TRBJ2-7; 7 bases are a match to TRBD1. The trim removed 5 bases at V and 2 bases at J, leaving 7 bases unmatched. The CDR3 covers 14 residues. Germline loops: CDR1 SGDLS, CDR2 YYNGEE. CDR3 coding DNA: TGTGCCAGCAGATTACGGGACAGAGCCTACGAGCAGTACTTC. Protein product: CASRLRDRAYEQYF.

The rearrangement joins TRBV28 to TRBJ1-1; 9 bases are a match to TRBD1. Germline V gene sequence: CDR1 MDHEN, CDR2 SYDVKM. The ends lost 6 bases at V and 1 base at J; junction bases unmatched: 0. This CDR3 region has 13 residues. In DNA, the CDR3 is TGTGCCAGCAGGGACAGGGGGAACACTGAAGCTTTCTTT. Encoded protein: CASRDRGNTEAFF.

This CDR3 reads CASSLEGARTDTQYF. The CDR3 DNA reads TGCGCCAGCAGCTTGGAGGGGGCGAGGACAGATACGCAGTATTTT. The V and J genes are TRBV5-1 and TRBJ2-3; 7 bases fit TRBD1. Germline loops: CDR1 SGHRS, CDR2 YFSETQ. The CDR3 is made up of 15 amino acids. Trimming cost V 0 bases and J 3 bases; bases outside gene matches: 4.

The chain is built from TRBV4-2 and TRBJ1-2, with D uncertain. This CDR3 is 14 amino acids long. V lost 0 bases and J lost 8, with 13 bases in between. CDR1 and CDR2 (germline): LGHNA, YNFKEQ. The CDR3, as DNA: TGTGCCAGCAGCCAAGAGGGCAGGCCTGACGGCTACACCTTC. Residues: CASSQEGRPDGYTF.

The J gene is TRBJ2-6, the V gene TRBV7-8; D gene ambiguous. The germline CDR1 and CDR2 sequences are SGHVS and FQNEAQ. The CDR3 consists of 16 residues. V lost 2 bases to trimming and J lost 0 bases, with 8 bases between them. The CDR3 sequence: CASSLLWGSGANVLTF. CDR3 bases: TGTGCCAGCAGCTTATTATGGGGCTCTGGGGCCAACGTCCTGACTTTC.

The chain joins TRBV19 to TRBJ2-4; tentatively, D is TRBD2 (6 bases). Germline values: CDR1 LNHDA, CDR2 SQIVND (reference sequence). With 4 bases removed from V and 0 bases from J, the gap between germline ends came to 19 bases. This CDR3 is 18 amino acids long. The CDR3 here is CASSTQGLSPIAKNIQYF. CDR3 sequence (DNA): TGTGCCAGTAGTACCCAAGGACTATCACCCATAGCCAAAAACATTCAGTACTTC.

V and J are TRBV7-9 and TRBJ2-7, with 10 bases fitting TRBD1. This CDR3 comprises 15 residues. V was pared by 4 bases and J by 1 base, with 4 bases of the junction left unmatched. Germline V lookup: CDR1 SEHNR, CDR2 FQNEAQ (reference sequence). The CDR3 region is CASSSGQGVSYEQYF. CDR3 sequence (DNA): TGTGCCAGCAGCTCCGGACAGGGGGTGTCCTACGAGCAGTACTTC.

This chain connects TRBV4-1 to TRBJ1-5; the D gene is possibly TRBD1 (6 bases). The V gene lost 2 bases and the J gene lost 3 bases, with 14 bases spanning the gap. CDR3 length: 16 amino acids. CDR1 and CDR2 (germline): MGHRA, YSYEKL. CDR3 bases: TGCGCCAGCAGCCAATCGTACAGACAGGACAATCAGCCCCAGCATTTT. Its translation is CASSQSYRQDNQPQHF.

The chain joins TRBV5-1 to TRBJ2-1; 15 positions match TRBD2. The junction had 3 bases not matched to a gene; V was cut back by 6 bases and J by 2 bases. This CDR3 is built from 16 residues. The V gene's germline CDR1 is SGHRS and CDR2 YFSETQ. DNA for the CDR3: TGCGCCAGCACCAGGACTAGCGGGGGGGCCTACAATGAGCAGTTCTTC. It yields the protein CASTRTSGGAYNEQFF.

This chain links TRBV29-1 with TRBJ2-3; D is uncertain. This CDR3 has 12 amino acids. V lost 4 bases, J lost 11 bases, and 16 bases lay in between. Per the germline V gene, CDR1 is SQVTM and CDR2 is ANQGSEA. CDR3 residues: CSVVRSSLWQYF. CDR3 sequence (DNA): TGCAGCGTTGTCAGGTCCAGTCTATGGCAGTATTTT.

The rearrangement uses TRBV29-1 and TRBJ1-4; D remains ambiguous. The V end lost 4 bases, the J end lost 3 bases, and 9 bases lay between the germline ends. The germline V gene has CDR1 SQVTM and CDR2 ANQGSEA. This CDR3 has 13 amino acids. The CDR3: CSVVLGPNEKLFF. The CDR3 DNA is TGCAGCGTTGTCCTCGGTCCTAATGAAAAACTGTTTTTT.

The rearrangement uses TRBV5-5 and TRBJ1-1; no clear D gene. Germline V CDR1 and CDR2: SGHKS, YYEKEE (reference sequence). V was clipped by 3 bases and J by 7 bases, with 16 bases between them. The CDR3 length is 14 residues. The CDR3 sequence: CASSSSSAADEAFF. The CDR3, as DNA: TGTGCCAGCAGCTCGTCCAGCGCGGCGGATGAAGCTTTCTTT. Full variable domain (missing parts from reference TRBV5-5 and TRBJ1-1): DAGVTQSPTHLIKTRGQQVTLRCSPISGHKSVSWYQQVLGQGPQFIFQYYEKEERGRGNFPDRFSARQFPNYSSELNVNALLLGDSALYLCASSSSSAADEAFFGQGTRLTVV.

V gene TRBV6-6 combines with J gene TRBJ1-3; D gene ambiguous. Trimming pared 4 bases from V and 11 bases from J, leaving 9 bases between. This CDR3 has 11 amino acids. Germline lookup yields CDR1 MNHNY and CDR2 SVGAGI (reference sequence). DNA for the CDR3: TGTGCCAGCAGTTCCATCACATCCATATATTTT. This translates into CASSSITSIYF.